This TCR beta chain was recorded in a study of T cells in Graves' hyperthyroidism and ophthalmopathy. The study, taken as a whole, reports: Separation of ophthalmopathy from stable hyperthyroidism was achieved by a 13 V-J model.

The trim removed 4 bases at V and 0 bases at J, leaving 11 bases unmatched. The CDR3 loop spans 18 amino acids. Germline CDR1 DFQATT, CDR2 SNEGSKA (reference sequence). In the case of this clonotype: Its antigen is unidentified.

Regions amplified from RNA transcripts were the TCR beta CDR3 regions. Researchers ran a first-round RT-PCR on the TCR CDR3 using the HTBI primer set. TCRdb fed the multiplex PCR reads into MiXCR, producing one record per CDR3 protein. The table includes hundreds of thousands of distinct CDR3 sequences, about 12% detected once. For Graves' hyperthyroidism to be stable, ophthalmopathy could not progress within 18 months. Cells are PBMCs isolated from approximately 9.2 ml of fresh blood. This TCR derives from a woman younger than 30 with Graves' hyperthyroidism. The sequencing input was blood. V gene TRBV20-1 combines with J gene TRBJ1-3; 11 nucleotides match TRBD1. The CDR3 is CSAKVYGTGGPSGNTIYF. The CDR3 DNA reads as TGCAGTGCTAAAGTTTACGGGACAGGGGGTCCCTCTGGAAACACCATATATTTT.